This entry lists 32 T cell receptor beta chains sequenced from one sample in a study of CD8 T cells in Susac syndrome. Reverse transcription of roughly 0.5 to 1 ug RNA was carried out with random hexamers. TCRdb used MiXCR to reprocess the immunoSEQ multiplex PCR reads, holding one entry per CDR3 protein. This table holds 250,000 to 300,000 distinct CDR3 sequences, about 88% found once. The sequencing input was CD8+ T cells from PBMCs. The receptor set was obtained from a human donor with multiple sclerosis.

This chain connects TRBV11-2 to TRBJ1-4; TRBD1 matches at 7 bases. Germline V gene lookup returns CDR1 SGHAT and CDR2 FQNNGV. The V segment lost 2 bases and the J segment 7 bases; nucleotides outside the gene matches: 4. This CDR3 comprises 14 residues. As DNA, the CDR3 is TGTGCCAGCAGCTTATCACGGACAGGTGAAAAACTGTTTTTT. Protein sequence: CASSLSRTGEKLFF. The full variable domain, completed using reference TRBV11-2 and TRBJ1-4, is EAGVAQSPRYKIIEKRQSVAFWCNPISGHATLYWYQQILGQGPKLLIQFQNNGVVDDSQLPKDRFSAERLKGVDSTLKIQPAKLEDSAVYLCASSLSRTGEKLFFGSGTQLSVL.

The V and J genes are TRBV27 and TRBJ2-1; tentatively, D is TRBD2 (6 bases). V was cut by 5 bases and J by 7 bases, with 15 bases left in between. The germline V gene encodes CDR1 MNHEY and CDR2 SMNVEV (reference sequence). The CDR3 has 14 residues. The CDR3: CASSNRDSRNEQFF. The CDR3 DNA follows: TGTGCCAGCAGTAACCGGGACTCCCGGAATGAGCAGTTCTTC.

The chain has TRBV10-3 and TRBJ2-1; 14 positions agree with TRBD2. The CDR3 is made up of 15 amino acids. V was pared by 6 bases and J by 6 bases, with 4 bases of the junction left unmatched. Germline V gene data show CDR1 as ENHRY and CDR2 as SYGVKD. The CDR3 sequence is CAIRLTSGRANEQFF. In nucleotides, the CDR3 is TGTGCCATCAGATTGACTAGCGGGAGGGCCAATGAGCAGTTCTTC.

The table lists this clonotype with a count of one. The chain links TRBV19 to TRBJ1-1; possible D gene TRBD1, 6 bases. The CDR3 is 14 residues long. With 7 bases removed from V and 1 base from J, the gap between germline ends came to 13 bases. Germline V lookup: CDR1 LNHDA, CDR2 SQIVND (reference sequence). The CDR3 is CASTYTGSNTEAFF. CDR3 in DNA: TGTGCCAGTACCTATACAGGGTCGAACACTGAAGCTTTCTTT.

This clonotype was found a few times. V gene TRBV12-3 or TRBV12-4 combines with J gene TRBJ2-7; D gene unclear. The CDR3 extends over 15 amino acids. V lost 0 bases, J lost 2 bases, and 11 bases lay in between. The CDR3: CASSLARLLTYEQYF. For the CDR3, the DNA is TGTGCCAGCAGTTTAGCGCGGCTGCTTACCTACGAGCAGTACTTC.

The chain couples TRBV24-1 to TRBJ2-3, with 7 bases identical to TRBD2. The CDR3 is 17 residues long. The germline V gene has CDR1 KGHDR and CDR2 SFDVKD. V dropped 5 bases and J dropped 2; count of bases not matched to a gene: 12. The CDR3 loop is CATSGTKGAGITDTQYF. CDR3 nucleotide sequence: TGTGCCACCAGTGGCACTAAAGGAGCGGGGATCACAGATACGCAGTATTTT.

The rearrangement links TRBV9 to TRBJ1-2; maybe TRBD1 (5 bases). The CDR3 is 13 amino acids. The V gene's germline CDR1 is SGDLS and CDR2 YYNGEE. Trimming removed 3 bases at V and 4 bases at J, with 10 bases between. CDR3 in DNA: TGTGCCAGCAGCGAGGGCGACAGCTATGGCTACACCTTC. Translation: CASSEGDSYGYTF.

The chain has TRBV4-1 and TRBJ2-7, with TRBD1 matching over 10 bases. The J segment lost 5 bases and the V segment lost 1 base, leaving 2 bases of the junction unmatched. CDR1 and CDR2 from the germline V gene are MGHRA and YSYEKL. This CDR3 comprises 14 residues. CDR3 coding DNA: TGCGCCAGCAGCCAAGGGACAGGGGGAAACGAGCAGTACTTC. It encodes CASSQGTGGNEQYF.

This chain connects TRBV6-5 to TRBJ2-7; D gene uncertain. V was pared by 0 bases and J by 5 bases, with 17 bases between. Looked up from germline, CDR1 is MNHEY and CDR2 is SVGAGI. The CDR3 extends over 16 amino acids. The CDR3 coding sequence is TGTGCCAGCAGTTACTCATTGGAACGGATGAGCAACGAGCAGTACTTC. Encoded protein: CASSYSLERMSNEQYF.

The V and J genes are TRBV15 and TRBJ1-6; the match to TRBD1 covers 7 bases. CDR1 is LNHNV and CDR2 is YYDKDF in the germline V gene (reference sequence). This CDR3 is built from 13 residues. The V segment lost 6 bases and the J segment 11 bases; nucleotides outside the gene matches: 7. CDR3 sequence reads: CATRDRDSTPLHF. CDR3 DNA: TGTGCCACCAGAGACCGGGACAGCACACCCCTCCACTTT.

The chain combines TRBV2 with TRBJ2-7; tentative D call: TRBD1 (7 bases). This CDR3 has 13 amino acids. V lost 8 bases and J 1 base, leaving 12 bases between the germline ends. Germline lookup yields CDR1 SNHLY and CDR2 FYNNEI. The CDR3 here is CASRQGGSYEQYF. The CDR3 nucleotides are TGTGCCAGCCGACAGGGAGGATCCTACGAGCAGTACTTC.

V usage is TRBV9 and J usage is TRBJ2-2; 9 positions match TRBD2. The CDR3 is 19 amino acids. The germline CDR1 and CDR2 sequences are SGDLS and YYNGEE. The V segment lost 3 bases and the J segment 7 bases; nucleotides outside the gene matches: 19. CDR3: CASSGDPLIAGVQHGELFF. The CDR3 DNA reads TGTGCCAGCAGCGGAGACCCCCTTATAGCGGGAGTCCAGCACGGGGAGCTGTTTTTT.

The DNA of the CDR3 is TGTGCCAGCAGCGTACCGGGACATCCTCCTATAGAGCAGTACTTC. It encodes CASSVPGHPPIEQYF. The V call is TRBV7-9, the J call TRBJ2-7; D is perhaps TRBD1 (6 bases). This CDR3 is built from 15 residues. CDR1 is SEHNR and CDR2 is FQNEAQ in the germline V gene (reference sequence). The V end was cut by 5 bases, the J end by 7 bases, with 21 bases between.

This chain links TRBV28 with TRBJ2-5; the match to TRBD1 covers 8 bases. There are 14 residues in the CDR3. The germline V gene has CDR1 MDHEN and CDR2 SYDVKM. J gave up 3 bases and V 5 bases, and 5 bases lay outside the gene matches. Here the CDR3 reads CASSDTGGEETQYF. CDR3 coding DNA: TGTGCCAGCAGTGATACAGGGGGAGAAGAGACCCAGTACTTC. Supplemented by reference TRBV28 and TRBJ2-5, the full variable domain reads DVKVTQSSRYLVKRTGEKVFLECVQDMDHENMFWYRQDPGLGLRLIYFSYDVKMKEKGDIPEGYSVSREKKERFSLILESASTNQTSMYLCASSDTGGEETQYFGPGTRLLVL.

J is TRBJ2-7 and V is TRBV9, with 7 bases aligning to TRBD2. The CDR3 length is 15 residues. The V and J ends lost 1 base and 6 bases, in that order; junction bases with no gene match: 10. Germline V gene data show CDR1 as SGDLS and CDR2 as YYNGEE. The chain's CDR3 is CASSVNDAGALEQYF. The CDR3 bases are TGTGCCAGCAGCGTAAATGATGCGGGAGCCCTCGAGCAGTACTTC.

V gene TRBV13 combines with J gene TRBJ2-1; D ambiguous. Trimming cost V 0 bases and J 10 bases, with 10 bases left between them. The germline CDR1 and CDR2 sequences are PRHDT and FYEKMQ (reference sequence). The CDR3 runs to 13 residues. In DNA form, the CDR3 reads TGTGCCAGCAGCTTAGGCCAGGATATCGAGCAGTTCTTC. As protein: CASSLGQDIEQFF.

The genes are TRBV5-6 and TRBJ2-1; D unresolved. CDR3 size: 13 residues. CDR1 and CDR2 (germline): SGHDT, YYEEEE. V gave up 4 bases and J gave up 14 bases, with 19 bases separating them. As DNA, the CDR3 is TGTGCCAGCAGCGAACTACTTGCTAGAGCTGAGTTCTTC. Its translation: CASSELLARAEFF.

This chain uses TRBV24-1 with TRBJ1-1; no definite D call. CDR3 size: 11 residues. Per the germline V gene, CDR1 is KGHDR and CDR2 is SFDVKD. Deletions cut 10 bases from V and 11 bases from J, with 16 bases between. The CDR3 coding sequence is TGTGCCACGTCCCGGGAAGGGCTGGCTTTCTTT. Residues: CATSREGLAFF.

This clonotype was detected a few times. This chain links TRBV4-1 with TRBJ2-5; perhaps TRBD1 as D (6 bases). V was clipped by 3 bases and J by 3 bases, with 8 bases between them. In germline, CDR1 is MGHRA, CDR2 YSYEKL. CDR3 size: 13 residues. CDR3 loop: CASSQDSEETQYF. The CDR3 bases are TGCGCCAGCAGCCAGGACAGCGAAGAGACCCAGTACTTC.

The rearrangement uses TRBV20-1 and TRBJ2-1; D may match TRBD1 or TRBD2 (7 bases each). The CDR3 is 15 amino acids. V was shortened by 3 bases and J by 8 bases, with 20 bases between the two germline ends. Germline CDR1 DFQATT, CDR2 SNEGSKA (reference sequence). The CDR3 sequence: CSARTGPSGLDEQFF. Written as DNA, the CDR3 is TGCAGTGCTAGGACAGGGCCGTCCGGACTAGATGAGCAGTTCTTC.

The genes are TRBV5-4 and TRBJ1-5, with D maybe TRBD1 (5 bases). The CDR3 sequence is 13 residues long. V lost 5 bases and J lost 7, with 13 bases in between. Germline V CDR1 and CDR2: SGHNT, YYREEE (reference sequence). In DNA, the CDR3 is TGTGCCAGCAGTTGGGGGGGAGGCCAGCCCCAGCATTTT. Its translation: CASSWGGGQPQHF.

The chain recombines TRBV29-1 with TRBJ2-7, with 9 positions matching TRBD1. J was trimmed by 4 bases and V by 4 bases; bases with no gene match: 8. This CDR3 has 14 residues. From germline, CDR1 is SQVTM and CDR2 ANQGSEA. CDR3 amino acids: CSVAGDRGFYEQYF. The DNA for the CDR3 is TGCAGCGTTGCGGGTGACAGGGGGTTTTACGAGCAGTACTTC.

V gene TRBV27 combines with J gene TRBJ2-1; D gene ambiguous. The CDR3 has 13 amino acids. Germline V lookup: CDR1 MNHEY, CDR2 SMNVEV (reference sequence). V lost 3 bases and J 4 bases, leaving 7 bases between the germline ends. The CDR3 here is CASSFTYYNEQFF. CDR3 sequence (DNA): TGTGCCAGCAGTTTCACATATTACAATGAGCAGTTCTTC.

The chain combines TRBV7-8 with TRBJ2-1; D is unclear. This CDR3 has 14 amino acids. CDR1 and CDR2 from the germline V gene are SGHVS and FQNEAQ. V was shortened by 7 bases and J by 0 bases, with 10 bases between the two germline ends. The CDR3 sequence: CASKKPGSYNEQFF. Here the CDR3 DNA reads TGTGCCAGCAAAAAACCGGGCTCCTACAATGAGCAGTTCTTC.

The CDR3 sequence: CASSYREQFF. The DNA of the CDR3 is TGTGCCAGCAGTTATAGGGAGCAGTTCTTC. The V and J genes are TRBV6-5 and TRBJ2-1; D is ambiguous. Germline assignment: CDR1 MNHEY and CDR2 SVGAGI. This CDR3 is built from 10 residues. The germline V and J ends were trimmed by 3 bases and 10 bases, with 4 bases remaining between them.

The CDR3 coding sequence is TGCAGCGTTGAGGGGACAGGGGGCCCGAACACTGAAGCTTTCTTT. Translated, it gives CSVEGTGGPNTEAFF. The chain has TRBV29-1 and TRBJ1-1, with 12 bases that match TRBD1. CDR3 length: 15 residues. Germline V gene lookup returns CDR1 SQVTM and CDR2 ANQGSEA. V was clipped by 3 bases and J by 1 base; unmatched bases: 3.

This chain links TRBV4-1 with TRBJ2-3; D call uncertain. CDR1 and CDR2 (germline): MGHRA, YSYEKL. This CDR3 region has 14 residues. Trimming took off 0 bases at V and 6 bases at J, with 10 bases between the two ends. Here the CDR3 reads CASSQEKESDTQYF. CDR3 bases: TGCGCCAGCAGCCAAGAGAAGGAGTCCGATACGCAGTATTTT.

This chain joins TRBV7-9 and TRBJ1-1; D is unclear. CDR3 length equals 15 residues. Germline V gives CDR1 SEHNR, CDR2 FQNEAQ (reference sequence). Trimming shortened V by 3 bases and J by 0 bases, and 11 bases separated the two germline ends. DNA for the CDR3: TGTGCCAGCAGCTTTCCGGACGGAATGAACACTGAAGCTTTCTTT. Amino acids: CASSFPDGMNTEAFF.

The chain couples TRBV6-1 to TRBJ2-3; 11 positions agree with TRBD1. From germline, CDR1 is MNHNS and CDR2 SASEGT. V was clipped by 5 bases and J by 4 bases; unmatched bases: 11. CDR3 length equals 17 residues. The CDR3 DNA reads TGTGCCAGCAGTCCCCTAGGGTGGACAGGGGGCCCAGATACGCAGTATTTT. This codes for CASSPLGWTGGPDTQYF.

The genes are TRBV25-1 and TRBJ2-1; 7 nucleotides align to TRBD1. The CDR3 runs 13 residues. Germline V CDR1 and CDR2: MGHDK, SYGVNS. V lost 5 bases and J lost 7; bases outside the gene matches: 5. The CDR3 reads CASSWDSLNEQFF. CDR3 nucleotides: TGTGCCAGCAGTTGGGACAGCCTTAATGAGCAGTTCTTC.

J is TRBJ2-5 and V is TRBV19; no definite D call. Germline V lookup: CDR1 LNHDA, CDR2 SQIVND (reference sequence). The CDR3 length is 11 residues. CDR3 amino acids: CLDRCVETQYF. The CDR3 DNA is TGTCTTGATCGTTGTGTCGAGACCCAGTACTTC.

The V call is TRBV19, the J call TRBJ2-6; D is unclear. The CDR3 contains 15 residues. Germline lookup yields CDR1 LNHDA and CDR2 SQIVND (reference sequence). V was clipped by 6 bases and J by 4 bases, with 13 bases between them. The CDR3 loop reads CASSQSGSGANVLTF. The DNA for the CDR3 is TGTGCCAGTAGCCAATCCGGGTCCGGGGCCAACGTCCTGACTTTC.